The TCR beta chain under discussion was sequenced for a study of blood T cell repertoires in COVID-19 (dated by TCRdb to between 2020 and 2021). As for the study more broadly: Samples from collaborators originated in the United States, Italy and Spain and spanned both the acute and convalescent phases of COVID-19. The material from the prospective study consisted of cDNA or gDNA derived from T cells, B-cell-depleted T cells, or PBMCs. Subjects who had been exposed to COVID-19, were actively infected with it, or had recovered from it provided the deeply sampled blood TCRbeta repertoires that made up the dataset. The repertoires were released in a freely available public database intended as a resource for research on the immune response to SARS-CoV-2. The samples were drawn from the first 160 participants of the ongoing ImmuneRACE study and from over 950 subjects provided by 6 global collaborators. Sample metadata almost always included a de-identified subject ID, COVID-19 status, age in years and sex. HLA class I and class II types, where available, came from metadata supplied by the sample provider rather than from assay-based typing. Overall study results and their limits: Clinical and demographic metadata were provided uncurated, with the amount varying by source and participant.

Measured from the cysteine to the phenylalanine, the CDR3 is 15 residues long. Here the CDR3 DNA is all that survives: 45 bases in frame from base 1. V is cut by 2 bases and J by 2 bases, and the space between the germline ends is 13 bases. CDR1 and CDR2, looked up from the germline V gene, are MDHEN and SYDVKM. TCRbeta CDR3 regions were amplified from genomic DNA using the immunoSEQ Assay, a bias-controlled multiplex PCR. As for the original processing: Nucleated cell counts per sample were estimated from amplification of reference gene primers within the assay. Sequence reads were collapsed and filtered to measure the absolute abundance of every unique TCRbeta CDR3 rearrangement. Productive Simpson clonality was computed per sample as the square root of Simpson's diversity index over productive rearrangements. TCRdb holds this immuneACCESS table with in-frame rearrangements only. Some clones are missing; in checked studies, unresolved V genes explain under half, and the rest has no known cause. D and trimming were read from the DNA, whereas the V and J calls and clone size are those reported in that table. The sample contains roughly 130,000 clones, around 87% of them found a single time. The ten largest account for more than 3.5% of the sample.

This clone was found once. Its target antigen remains unknown. Base quality data are lacking; no much larger clone is found one base away. The collaborating institutions used their own protocols to collect whole blood in K2EDTA tubes. Collaborator samples were shipped for TCRbeta analysis as frozen whole blood, isolated PBMCs, or DNA extracted from either sample type. The sequenced material came from peripheral blood. This TCR was recovered from an older woman with acute or convalescent COVID-19. The chain links TRBV28 with TRBJ2-7; the D region possibly corresponds to TRBD2 (5 bases align). The nucleotide sequence reads TGTGCCAGCAGTTTAAATGTGGGAGCACCCTACGAGCAGTACTTC. Its product reads: CASSLNVGAPYEQYF.